Listed here are 27 T cell receptor beta chains from one sample, sequenced in a study of early T cells in non-severe SARS-CoV-2 infection. In TCRdb, the 5' RACE reads were re-called with MiXCR into one record per CDR3 protein. The sample lists 84,000 or so distinct CDR3 sequences, around 14% occurring once. Input material: whole blood. The receptors come from an adult who was a healthcare worker with PCR-confirmed SARS-CoV-2 infection or an uninfected control (not recorded which).

The chain joins TRBV2 to TRBJ1-1; D may be TRBD1 (6 bases). The V end lost 3 bases, the J end lost 1 base, and 18 bases lay between the germline ends. The germline V gene encodes CDR1 SNHLY and CDR2 FYNNEI. CDR3 length: 17 amino acids. The CDR3 DNA reads TGTGCCAGCAGTGACGCTCTTGGGGGCTACTCGAACACTGAAGCTTTCTTT. Protein sequence: CASSDALGGYSNTEAFF.

The J gene is TRBJ1-2, the V gene TRBV9; perhaps TRBD1 as D (5 bases). V was shortened by 1 base and J by 2 bases, with 9 bases between the two germline ends. This CDR3 has 14 amino acids. In germline, CDR1 is SGDLS, CDR2 YYNGEE. This CDR3 is CASSVSDRNYGYTF. In DNA form, the CDR3 reads TGTGCCAGCAGCGTATCCGACAGAAACTATGGCTACACCTTC.

This clonotype was observed a handful of times. V usage is TRBV9 and J usage is TRBJ2-6; tentatively, D is TRBD1 or TRBD2 (5 bases each). V lost 3 bases, J lost 4 bases, and 11 bases lay in between. Germline loops: CDR1 SGDLS, CDR2 YYNGEE. This CDR3 is built from 15 residues. CDR3 sequence reads: CASSAGTLGANVLTF. Here the CDR3 DNA reads TGTGCCAGCAGCGCGGGGACCCTGGGGGCCAACGTCCTGACTTTC.

There are a few counts of this clonotype. The rearrangement links TRBV7-3 to TRBJ2-1; unclear D gene. Per germline, CDR1 SGHTA and CDR2 FQGTGA. Trimming cost V 0 bases and J 7 bases, with 7 bases left between them. This CDR3 comprises 13 residues. The CDR3 is CASSLTRGNEQFF. The CDR3 coding sequence is TGTGCCAGCAGCTTAACTCGTGGTAATGAGCAGTTCTTC.

A few counts support this clonotype. The chain couples TRBV5-4 to TRBJ1-6, with D possibly being TRBD1 (6 bases). The germline V gene encodes CDR1 SGHNT and CDR2 YYREEE (reference sequence). The CDR3 has 14 residues. Trimming pared 3 bases from V and 8 bases from J, leaving 12 bases between. CDR3 sequence (DNA): TGTGCCAGCAGCTCACAGGGTGCTGATTCACCCCTCCACTTT. It encodes CASSSQGADSPLHF.

The gene calls are TRBV12-3 or TRBV12-4 and TRBJ2-1, with D perhaps matching TRBD1 (6 bases). This CDR3 region has 14 residues. Trimming removed 5 bases at V and 6 bases at J, with 14 bases between. CDR3 region: CASSLTGHSNEQFF. CDR3 DNA sequence: TGTGCCAGCAGTCTGACGGGACATAGCAATGAGCAGTTCTTC.

This clonotype was observed a handful of times. The V gene is TRBV6-5, the J gene TRBJ1-2; 8 bases are shared with TRBD1. Germline assignment: CDR1 MNHEY and CDR2 SVGAGI. J lost 4 bases, V lost 3 bases, and 7 bases had no gene match. There are 15 residues in the CDR3. The CDR3 loop reads CASSYQQGDVYGYTF. CDR3 nucleotide sequence: TGTGCCAGCAGTTATCAACAGGGGGATGTCTATGGCTACACCTTC.

The chain has TRBV20-1 and TRBJ2-1; D is ambiguous. CDR3 length equals 13 residues. Trimming cost V 1 base and J 9 bases, with 13 bases left between them. Germline V gives CDR1 DFQATT, CDR2 SNEGSKA (reference sequence). CDR3 in DNA: TGCAGTGCTAGAGGACCCCCAGCGAGTGAGCAGTTCTTC. It encodes CSARGPPASEQFF.

The chain employs TRBV6-6 and TRBJ1-2; tentative D call: TRBD1 (5 bases). Looked up from germline, CDR1 is MNHNY and CDR2 is SVGAGI (reference sequence). Trimming pared 5 bases from V and 4 bases from J, leaving 14 bases between. The CDR3 is made up of 14 amino acids. The CDR3 region has the DNA TGTGCCAGCAGTCCCGGGACGATACCCTATGGCTACACCTTC. Its translation is CASSPGTIPYGYTF.

The CDR3 DNA sequence: TGTGCCAGCAGCACCGGGACTAGCGGGGATATAGACATTCAGTACTTC. Its protein product is CASSTGTSGDIDIQYF. J is TRBJ2-4 and V is TRBV5-6, with 13 nucleotides matching TRBD2. CDR1 and CDR2 from the germline V gene are SGHDT and YYEEEE. There are 16 residues in the CDR3. Trimming at V came to 4 bases and at J to 8 bases, leaving 9 bases not matched to a gene.

This clonotype was seen only a few times. J is TRBJ2-7 and V is TRBV29-1; D is perhaps TRBD1 (6 bases). V lost 4 bases, J lost 4 bases, and 11 bases lay in between. Germline loops: CDR1 SQVTM, CDR2 ANQGSEA. There are 12 residues in the CDR3. The CDR3 is CSVGTDGYEQYF. The CDR3 nucleotides are TGCAGCGTTGGGACAGACGGTTACGAGCAGTACTTC.

At least ten counts were recorded for this clonotype. The chain is built from TRBV29-1 and TRBJ2-1; no definite D call. V lost 1 base and J 6 bases, leaving 7 bases between the germline ends. Germline V lookup: CDR1 SQVTM, CDR2 ANQGSEA. The CDR3 sequence is 12 residues long. Here the CDR3 DNA reads TGCAGCGTTGAAGGTGGTATCAATGAGCAGTTCTTC. As protein: CSVEGGINEQFF.

In its sample, this clonotype was seen a few times. CDR3 residues: CSASGGGALQETQYF. CDR3 nucleotides: TGCAGTGCTAGTGGCGGGGGAGCACTCCAAGAGACCCAGTACTTC. The V gene is TRBV20-1, the J gene TRBJ2-5; TRBD2 matches 7 bases. V lost 3 bases and J lost 1; bases outside the gene matches: 8. Germline V lookup: CDR1 DFQATT, CDR2 SNEGSKA (reference sequence). This CDR3 has 15 amino acids.

This clonotype showed up just a few times. V usage is TRBV2 and J usage is TRBJ2-4; D not resolved. V shed 6 bases and J shed 0 bases, with 12 bases lying between them. Germline CDR1 and CDR2: SNHLY and FYNNEI. The CDR3 loop spans 15 amino acids. The CDR3 nucleotides read TGTGCCAGCAGGTTGTCCGCTCTAGCCAAAAACATTCAGTACTTC. It codes for CASRLSALAKNIQYF.

The chain employs TRBV18 and TRBJ1-5; TRBD1 is a possible D gene (5 bases). The germline gives CDR1 KGHSH, CDR2 LQKENI. This CDR3 comprises 14 residues. Trimming cost V 5 bases and J 7 bases, with 15 bases left between them. CDR3 loop: CASSSDTGGQPQHF. Written as DNA, the CDR3 is TGTGCCAGCTCATCGGACACCGGGGGGCAGCCCCAGCATTTT.

This clonotype was detected a few times. The chain recombines TRBV29-1 with TRBJ2-3, with a tentative D call TRBD2 (5 bases). The V end was cut by 4 bases, the J end by 2 bases, with 16 bases between. Germline CDR1 SQVTM, CDR2 ANQGSEA. This CDR3 has 15 residues. CDR3 loop: CSVVRAGLLTDTQYF. The DNA of the CDR3 is TGCAGCGTTGTACGAGCAGGACTTCTCACAGATACGCAGTATTTT.

CDR3 protein: CAIKGDYADTQYF. The CDR3 DNA reads as TGTGCCATCAAGGGTGACTATGCAGATACGCAGTATTTT. The chain combines TRBV10-3 with TRBJ2-3; tentative D call: TRBD2 (5 bases). CDR3 length equals 13 residues. V shed 7 bases and J shed 4 bases, with 12 bases lying between them. Per the germline V gene, CDR1 is ENHRY and CDR2 is SYGVKD.

This clonotype was detected a few times. The rearrangement joins TRBV20-1 to TRBJ2-7, with 10 bases lining up with TRBD1. V lost 7 bases, J lost 0 bases, and 3 bases stayed unmatched. The CDR3 consists of 13 residues. CDR1 and CDR2 (germline): DFQATT, SNEGSKA (reference sequence). CDR3 amino acids: CSVDRGSSYEQYF. CDR3 DNA sequence: TGCAGTGTGGACAGGGGGAGCTCCTACGAGCAGTACTTC.

This clonotype has a handful of counts. The rearrangement links TRBV27 to TRBJ1-1; possibly TRBD1 for D (6 bases). CDR1 is MNHEY, CDR2 SMNVEV, per germline (reference sequence). CDR3 length equals 16 residues. V shed 7 bases and J shed 0 bases, with 18 bases lying between them. DNA of the CDR3: TGTGCCAGCACACCCAGGAGGGGGATCATGAACACTGAAGCTTTCTTT. Translating it yields CASTPRRGIMNTEAFF.

This clonotype appeared a few times. The V gene is TRBV28, the J gene TRBJ2-6; D perhaps matches TRBD2 (5 bases). This CDR3 comprises 14 residues. The germline V gene encodes CDR1 MDHEN and CDR2 SYDVKM. V shed 7 bases and J shed 0 bases, with 7 bases lying between them. The CDR3 DNA is TGTGCCAGCATGGAGGACTCTGGGGCCAACGTCCTGACTTTC. Encoded protein: CASMEDSGANVLTF.

The chain links TRBV13 to TRBJ2-7, with D possibly matching TRBD1 (6 bases). Germline V lookup: CDR1 PRHDT, CDR2 FYEKMQ (reference sequence). Trimming took 6 bases from V and 3 from J, leaving 15 bases between them. This CDR3 comprises 14 residues. The CDR3: CASRTGQTDYEQYF. CDR3 bases: TGTGCCAGCAGAACAGGACAGACGGACTACGAGCAGTACTTC.

This clonotype was seen only a few times. The chain combines TRBV7-9 with TRBJ1-1, with a weak D call TRBD1 (6 bases). CDR3 length equals 14 residues. Trimming removed 3 bases from V and 5 bases from J, with 13 bases in between. Germline loops: CDR1 SEHNR, CDR2 FQNEAQ (reference sequence). CDR3 coding DNA: TGTGCCAGCAGCTTCAGCATGGGGGCAACTGAAGCTTTCTTT. This codes for CASSFSMGATEAFF.

This chain connects TRBV3-1 to TRBJ2-7; tentative D call: TRBD1 (5 bases). This CDR3 spans 14 amino acids. Germline CDR1 and CDR2: LGHDT and YNNKEL (reference sequence). Trimming took off 2 bases at V and 0 bases at J, with 8 bases between the two ends. The CDR3 loop reads CASSQPGNSYEQYF. CDR3 nucleotide sequence: TGTGCCAGCAGCCAACCAGGGAACTCCTACGAGCAGTACTTC.

The gene calls are TRBV2 and TRBJ2-3; D gene unclear. The CDR3 has 15 amino acids. Germline V CDR1 and CDR2: SNHLY, FYNNEI. V lost 4 bases to trimming and J lost 3 bases, with 14 bases between them. The CDR3, as DNA: TGTGCCAGCAGTGGGACCTCGATTGGAACAGATACGCAGTATTTT. Translated, it gives CASSGTSIGTDTQYF.

This clonotype was counted between two and nine times. This chain links TRBV6-6 with TRBJ2-5, with D unresolved. Germline assignment: CDR1 MNHNY and CDR2 SVGAGI (reference sequence). Trimming cost V 6 bases and J 1 base, with 3 bases left between them. There are 11 residues in the CDR3. The chain's CDR3 is CASSGQETQYF. Written as DNA, the CDR3 is TGTGCCAGCAGCGGCCAAGAGACCCAGTACTTC.

This chain connects TRBV5-4 to TRBJ1-1, with 7 bases that match TRBD1. Germline CDR1 reads SGHNT; CDR2 reads YYREEE (reference sequence). The CDR3 is 13 residues long. V gave up 0 bases and J gave up 9 bases; unmatched junction bases: 5. CDR3 protein: CASSLDKGQQAFF. In DNA form, the CDR3 reads TGTGCCAGCAGCTTGGACAAGGGACAGCAAGCTTTCTTT.

The chain carries TRBV28 and TRBJ2-5; 11 bases align to TRBD2. V trimming: 4 bases; J trimming: 2 bases; junction bases outside the gene matches: 6. This CDR3 has 16 amino acids. Germline lookup yields CDR1 MDHEN and CDR2 SYDVKM. The CDR3 here is CASSSLAGGLQETQYF. DNA of the CDR3: TGTGCCAGCAGTTCTCTAGCGGGGGGCCTACAAGAGACCCAGTACTTC.